Below are 11 T cell receptor beta chains sequenced from a single sample in a study of T cell responses to AZD1222 COVID-19 vaccine. Data came from immunoSEQ multiplex PCR; TCRdb stores just in-frame clones and leaves some out. The sample includes about 86,000 clones, around nine tenths of them seen just once. The source was peripheral blood, collected 28 days after the second AZD1222 dose. The receptors come from an adult who received the AZD1222 COVID-19 vaccine.

This chain connects TRBV19 to TRBJ2-3; D is uncertain. The germline V gene has CDR1 LNHDA and CDR2 SQIVND (reference sequence). Trimming stripped 6 bases from V and 0 bases from J, with 13 bases between. CDR3 size: 15 residues. CDR3 loop: CASSRTAVSTDTQYF. CDR3 nucleotide sequence: TGTGCCAGTAGCCGGACGGCGGTGAGCACAGATACGCAGTATTTT. Full variable domain (missing parts from reference TRBV19 and TRBJ2-3): DGGITQSPKYLFRKEGQNVTLSCEQNLNHDAMYWYRQDPGQGLRLIYYSQIVNDFQKGDIAEGYSVSREKKESFPLTVTSAQKNPTAFYLCASSRTAVSTDTQYFGPGTRLTVL.

The chain employs TRBV9 and TRBJ1-1; D uncertain. The V end was cut by 3 bases, the J end by 1 base, with 7 bases between. The CDR3 consists of 13 residues. The germline gives CDR1 SGDLS, CDR2 YYNGEE. The CDR3 spells CASSAARNTEAFF. DNA for the CDR3: TGTGCCAGCAGCGCTGCCAGGAACACTGAAGCTTTCTTT.

Remarks on this clone: Additional DNA sequences in this sample encode the identical CDR3. The J gene is TRBJ1-1, the V gene TRBV6-5, with 8 positions matching TRBD1. With V trimmed by 3 bases and J by 4 bases, 4 bases remained unmatched. The length of the CDR3 is 14 residues. In germline, CDR1 is MNHEY, CDR2 SVGAGI. CDR3 protein: CASSYGTGGTEAFF. CDR3 nucleotides: TGTGCCAGCAGTTATGGTACAGGGGGCACTGAAGCTTTCTTT.

The chain couples TRBV6-6 to TRBJ2-1; D unresolved. Trimming took 0 bases from V and 6 from J, leaving 12 bases between them. This CDR3 spans 15 amino acids. The germline CDR1 and CDR2 sequences are MNHNY and SVGAGI (reference sequence). The CDR3 is CASSYSKVLFNEQFF. The CDR3 DNA reads as TGTGCCAGCAGTTACTCGAAGGTTTTATTCAATGAGCAGTTCTTC.

The DNA of the CDR3 is TGTGCCAGCAGCGTGAGGGGGGGAGAGACCCAGTACTTC. It codes for CASSVRGGETQYF. The chain recombines TRBV9 with TRBJ2-5; D might be TRBD2 (7 bases). CDR1 is SGDLS and CDR2 is YYNGEE in the germline V gene. The CDR3 contains 13 residues. The V and J ends lost 2 bases and 4 bases respectively, with 9 bases between them.

The chain is built from TRBV19 and TRBJ2-1; 10 bases are a match to TRBD2. From germline, CDR1 is LNHDA and CDR2 SQIVND (reference sequence). The CDR3 sequence is 16 residues long. With V trimmed by 4 bases and J by 12 bases, 15 bases remained unmatched. This CDR3 is CASSKSSGGVDLGQFF. In nucleotides, the CDR3 is TGTGCCAGTAGTAAGTCTAGCGGGGGCGTGGACCTTGGGCAGTTCTTC.

This chain links TRBV28 with TRBJ2-2; tentatively, D is TRBD1 or TRBD2 (6 bases each). V lost 8 bases and J 4 bases, leaving 17 bases between the germline ends. The CDR3 runs 15 residues. Germline V gene lookup returns CDR1 MDHEN and CDR2 SYDVKM. CDR3 loop: CASGRGGSGTGELFF. For the CDR3, the DNA is TGTGCCAGCGGAAGAGGGGGGTCGGGCACCGGGGAGCTGTTTTTT.

CDR3 nucleotides: TGTGCCAGTAGTAGGGCGGTATCAGCTTCTAATGAAAAACTGTTTTTT. Protein: CASSRAVSASNEKLFF. The chain has TRBV19 and TRBJ1-4; D uncertain. The germline V and J ends were trimmed by 4 bases and 3 bases, with 15 bases remaining between them. The CDR3 consists of 16 residues. Germline V gives CDR1 LNHDA, CDR2 SQIVND (reference sequence).

The rearrangement links TRBV5-6 to TRBJ1-2; maybe TRBD1 (6 bases). The CDR3 is 15 residues long. Germline values: CDR1 SGHDT, CDR2 YYEEEE. Trimming pared 5 bases from V and 6 bases from J, leaving 20 bases between. CDR3 sequence (DNA): TGTGCCAGCAGAGAACAGACAGGTGGGGAGGATGGCTACACCTTC. This sequence encodes CASREQTGGEDGYTF. The full variable domain, completed using reference TRBV5-6 and TRBJ1-2, is DAGVTQSPTHLIKTRGQQVTLRCSPKSGHDTVSWYQQALGQGPQFIFQYYEEEERQRGNFPDRFSGHQFPNYSSELNVNALLLGDSALYLCASREQTGGEDGYTFGSGTRLTVV.

This chain joins TRBV7-9 and TRBJ1-1; 8 bases line up with TRBD1. The CDR3 contains 15 residues. The junction had 9 bases not matched to a gene; V was cut back by 5 bases and J by 4 bases. Germline V gives CDR1 SEHNR, CDR2 FQNEAQ (reference sequence). The DNA for the CDR3 is TGTGCCAGCAGCCCCGGGACAGGAGATTTCACTGAAGCTTTCTTT. Its protein is CASSPGTGDFTEAFF.

The rearrangement links TRBV10-2 to TRBJ2-7; D ambiguous. Trimming removed 0 bases from V and 4 bases from J, with 4 bases in between. This CDR3 is built from 12 residues. Germline CDR1 and CDR2: WSHSY and SAAADI. The chain's CDR3 is CASSESSYEQYV. The CDR3 bases are TGCGCCAGCAGTGAGTCGTCGTACGAGCAGTACGTC.